This TCR beta chain was sequenced in a study of CD8 T cells in Susac syndrome (dated by TCRdb to about 2019). Context from the whole study: The study used repertoire sequencing to test whether antigen drove CD8+ T cell activation and differentiation in Susac syndrome. Clonality of the CD8+ T cell repertoire was compared between roughly eleven healthy donors, about 14 Susac syndrome patients and around 16 multiple sclerosis patients.

The sample holds one count of this clonotype. The specificity of this receptor is unknown. Base qualities are not provided; no much larger clone lies one nucleotide away. Evidence from a single read is weak. RNA was extracted with the RNeasy kit and 0.5 to 1 ug was reverse transcribed using random hexamers. The immunoSEQ multiplex PCR assay, covering 54 Vbeta and 13 Jbeta segments, was used to amplify TCR beta CDR3 regions. To correct PCR amplification bias, a synthetic template baseline was used for both primer optimization and computational correction. In the paper's pipeline: Reads were assigned to V, D and J genes according to IMGT and analyzed in immunoSEQ Analyzer, with only productive sequences retained. Clonality was computed as one minus Shannon entropy normalized by log2 of the number of productive unique sequences. Public and private clones were assessed among the 100 most prevalent clones of each patient and control. A clone was defined as Susac-specific if it was absent from the healthy and MS cohorts, from about a thousand published viral clones and from other ImmuneACCESS disease sequences. The public reads were run again by TCRdb, first through fastp at Q25 and then through MiXCR, and only productive beta chains were kept. Every CDR3 protein is listed once, alongside the most common genes and DNA of its rows. These V and J calls rely on TCRdb rather than the paper's analysis. Across this sample there are some 300,000 distinct CDR3 sequences, with approximately 81% seen only once. Over 0.1% of the sample belongs to the ten largest clones.

Taken from cysteine to phenylalanine, the CDR3 has 18 residues. Just CDR3 DNA is preserved here, 54 bases in frame from base 1. The CDR1 and CDR2 encoded by the germline V gene are KGHSH and LQKENI. The junction shows trimming of 1 base on V and 1 base on J, and the gene matches do not reach 9 bases of it. Peripheral blood CD8+ and CD4+ T cells from healthy donors, Susac syndrome patients and multiple sclerosis patients were profiled by high-throughput TCR beta sequencing. Multiple sclerosis controls were treatment-naive patients with stable or active relapsing-remitting disease fulfilling revised McDonald criteria. Bulk CD8+ and CD4+ T cells were purified by magnetic negative isolation, whereas CD8+ TEMRA cells were enriched by FACS. Blood was collected in EDTA tubes and processed within 24 hours, with PBMCs isolated through density gradient centrifugation. PBMCs intended for TCR sequencing were cryopreserved in liquid nitrogen and were subsequently thawed in a 37 degrees C water bath. Purity of sorted or isolated CD4+, CD8+ and CD8+ TEMRA cells was at least 90%.

General study outcomes and caveats: The number of individuals in the TCR sequencing and HLA analysis was recognized as being relatively small.

This receptor chain uses TRBV18 and TRBJ2-3, with TRBD2 matching 9 junction bases. Sequencing was performed on CD8+ T cells from PBMCs. The sequence derives from a human donor with multiple sclerosis. The CDR3 protein is CASSPHPAGGEGTDTQYF. The base sequence is TGTGCCAGCTCACCACATCCAGCGGGAGGAGAGGGCACAGATACGCAGTATTTT.